These T cell receptor beta chains were read from a single sample in a study of T-cell memory formation after mild COVID-19. TCRdb used MiXCR to reprocess the 5' RACE reads, holding one entry per CDR3 protein. The data contain hundreds of thousands of distinct CDR3 sequences, roughly 24% of them seen just once; the ten biggest clones take up roughly 9.7%. The sample taken for sequencing was PBMCs or a T cell subset sorted from them (not recorded which). The receptors were sampled from an adult woman who had mild COVID-19 (a few samples of this study predate the infection). Cell type and time point are not known. Each CDR3 is given without its conserved first and last residue. A D gene is named only where the DNA matches it firmly.

CDR3 protein: SVGMGATYEQY
CDR3 length: 11
D gene: -
V gene: TRBV29-1

CDR3 protein: ASSLRGNGNQPQH
CDR3 length: 13
D gene: -
V gene: TRBV12-3/TRBV12-4

CDR3 protein: AWSVTGTAGETQY
CDR3 length: 13
D gene: TRBD1
V gene: TRBV30

CDR3 protein: ASSQDLRVREQY
CDR3 length: 12
D gene: -
V gene: TRBV3-1

CDR3 protein: ASSSRTDTQY
CDR3 length: 10
D gene: -
V gene: TRBV6-5

CDR3 protein: ASSVASSGRSAEQF
CDR3 length: 14
D gene: TRBD2
V gene: TRBV9

CDR3 protein: ASSQDLWKGYT
CDR3 length: 11
D gene: -
V gene: TRBV3-1

CDR3 protein: ASSRRMGGYT
CDR3 length: 10
D gene: -
V gene: TRBV7-2

CDR3 protein: SAEYPGYSYEQY
CDR3 length: 12
D gene: -
V gene: TRBV20-1

CDR3 protein: SAGGSGRAGEQY
CDR3 length: 12
D gene: TRBD2
V gene: TRBV20-1

CDR3 protein: ASSKGLYEQY
CDR3 length: 10
D gene: -
V gene: TRBV25-1

CDR3 protein: ASSDRGAGEKLF
CDR3 length: 12
D gene: -
V gene: TRBV25-1

CDR3 protein: ASSLEAGVGTGELF
CDR3 length: 14
D gene: -
V gene: TRBV5-1

CDR3 protein: ASSLGKEGKQY
CDR3 length: 11
D gene: -
V gene: TRBV5-1

CDR3 protein: ASSLGPGLAFGSTDTQY
CDR3 length: 17
D gene: TRBD2
V gene: TRBV7-6

CDR3 protein: SARGIEERVEAF
CDR3 length: 12
D gene: -
V gene: TRBV20-1

CDR3 protein: ASSEAVLAPSTDTQY
CDR3 length: 15
D gene: -
V gene: TRBV6-1

CDR3 protein: SAREGTSGLADTQY
CDR3 length: 14
D gene: TRBD2
V gene: TRBV20-1

CDR3 protein: SARISRAGNQPQH
CDR3 length: 13
D gene: -
V gene: TRBV20-1

CDR3 protein: ASSSGVEQY
CDR3 length: 9
D gene: -
V gene: TRBV7-8

CDR3 protein: ASSDGQDEQF
CDR3 length: 10
D gene: TRBD1
V gene: TRBV5-6

CDR3 protein: ASSAPGGARTDTQY
CDR3 length: 14
D gene: -
V gene: TRBV9

CDR3 protein: ASSATGGPTDTQY
CDR3 length: 13
D gene: -
V gene: TRBV9

CDR3 protein: SARDPDVGNTIY
CDR3 length: 12
D gene: -
V gene: TRBV20-1

CDR3 protein: ATSRDSFVQETQY
CDR3 length: 13
D gene: -
V gene: TRBV15

CDR3 protein: ASPPQGLDTEAF
CDR3 length: 12
D gene: -
V gene: TRBV2

CDR3 protein: ASSGEAGRSTDTQY
CDR3 length: 14
D gene: TRBD2
V gene: TRBV2

CDR3 protein: SGTNEQF
CDR3 length: 7
D gene: -
V gene: TRBV29-1

CDR3 protein: ASSFDRRRYEQY
CDR3 length: 12
D gene: -
V gene: TRBV5-1

CDR3 protein: SPLNEPLNGYT
CDR3 length: 11
D gene: -
V gene: TRBV29-1

CDR3 protein: ASRGQPTRGGYGYT
CDR3 length: 14
D gene: -
V gene: TRBV2

CDR3 protein: ASRPTSGREAGELF
CDR3 length: 14
D gene: TRBD2
V gene: TRBV3-1

CDR3 protein: SAPQGLRGYEQY
CDR3 length: 12
D gene: -
V gene: TRBV20-1

CDR3 protein: ASSQEGLKVGETQY
CDR3 length: 14
D gene: TRBD2
V gene: TRBV4-1

CDR3 protein: ASRRNSGNTGELF
CDR3 length: 13
D gene: -
V gene: TRBV5-1

CDR3 protein: ASSRGTGNEKLF
CDR3 length: 12
D gene: TRBD1
V gene: TRBV6-5

CDR3 protein: ASSQGGGQNIQY
CDR3 length: 12
D gene: TRBD1
V gene: TRBV4-1